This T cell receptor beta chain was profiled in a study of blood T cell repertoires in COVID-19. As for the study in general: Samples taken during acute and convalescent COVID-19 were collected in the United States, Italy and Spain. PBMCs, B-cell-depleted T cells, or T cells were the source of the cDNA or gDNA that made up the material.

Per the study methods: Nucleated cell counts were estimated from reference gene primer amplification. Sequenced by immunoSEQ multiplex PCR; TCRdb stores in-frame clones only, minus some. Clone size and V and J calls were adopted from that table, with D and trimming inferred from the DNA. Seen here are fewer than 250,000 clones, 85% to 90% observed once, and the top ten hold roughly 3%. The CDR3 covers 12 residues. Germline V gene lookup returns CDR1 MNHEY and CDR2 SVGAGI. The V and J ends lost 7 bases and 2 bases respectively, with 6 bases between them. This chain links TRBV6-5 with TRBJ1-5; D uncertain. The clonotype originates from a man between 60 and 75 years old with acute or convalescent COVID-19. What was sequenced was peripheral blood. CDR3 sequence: CASTQGNQPQHF. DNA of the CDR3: TGTGCCAGCACCCAGGGCAATCAGCCCCAGCATTTT.